This record looks at one T cell receptor (beta chain) sequence and its context. This entry is derived from a study of CD8 T cells in Susac syndrome. Trimming removed 4 bases from V and 5 bases from J, with 14 bases in between. CDR3 length equals 14 residues. RNA, at about 0.5 to 1 ug, was reverse transcribed with random hexamers. Using its own MiXCR run on the immunoSEQ multiplex PCR reads, TCRdb lists one record per CDR3 protein. The sample shows about 180,000 distinct CDR3 sequences, nearly 97% of them seen only once. Material for sequencing was CD4+ T cells from PBMCs. This TCR was recovered from a human donor with multiple sclerosis. The gene calls are TRBV12-3 or TRBV12-4 and TRBJ2-5, with a tentative D call TRBD2 (6 bases). CDR3 region: CASSSQLAGETQYF. In nucleotides, the CDR3 is TGTGCCAGCAGTTCCCAACTAGCAGGGGAGACCCAGTACTTC.